The 3 T cell receptor beta chains in this list originate from one sample, sequenced in a study of blood T cell repertoires in COVID-19. TCRdb's table, derived via immunoSEQ multiplex PCR, lists solely in-frame clones and lacks some. The data show 380,000 or so clones, approximately 88% seen once. The sample taken for sequencing was peripheral blood. All receptors come from a man aged 40-49 years with acute or convalescent COVID-19.

V gene TRBV15 combines with J gene TRBJ2-7; D is ambiguous. Germline-derived CDR1 and CDR2 are LNHNV and YYDKDF (reference sequence). This CDR3 comprises 15 residues. Trimming pared 0 bases from V and 3 bases from J, leaving 12 bases between. The CDR3 reads CATSRDRAPHYEQYF. For the CDR3, the DNA is TGTGCCACCAGCAGAGATAGAGCCCCTCACTACGAGCAGTACTTC.

This clone was recorded a few times. This chain joins TRBV4-1 and TRBJ2-7; 11 bases match TRBD2. Germline values: CDR1 MGHRA, CDR2 YSYEKL. The CDR3 is 19 amino acids. Trimming took 1 base from V and 7 from J; bases not matched to a gene: 18. The CDR3 protein is CASSQVPPVGLADSFEQYF. In nucleotides, the CDR3 is TGCGCCAGCAGCCAAGTACCCCCGGTGGGACTAGCGGATTCCTTTGAGCAGTACTTC.

The V gene is TRBV4-1, the J gene TRBJ1-5, with 7 bases aligning to TRBD1. The germline CDR1 and CDR2 sequences are MGHRA and YSYEKL. The CDR3 covers 15 residues. V trimming: 4 bases; J trimming: 0 bases; junction bases outside the gene matches: 3. CDR3 coding DNA: TGCGCCAGCAGCCTTGACAGGGTTAGCAATCAGCCCCAGCATTTT. Its translation: CASSLDRVSNQPQHF.